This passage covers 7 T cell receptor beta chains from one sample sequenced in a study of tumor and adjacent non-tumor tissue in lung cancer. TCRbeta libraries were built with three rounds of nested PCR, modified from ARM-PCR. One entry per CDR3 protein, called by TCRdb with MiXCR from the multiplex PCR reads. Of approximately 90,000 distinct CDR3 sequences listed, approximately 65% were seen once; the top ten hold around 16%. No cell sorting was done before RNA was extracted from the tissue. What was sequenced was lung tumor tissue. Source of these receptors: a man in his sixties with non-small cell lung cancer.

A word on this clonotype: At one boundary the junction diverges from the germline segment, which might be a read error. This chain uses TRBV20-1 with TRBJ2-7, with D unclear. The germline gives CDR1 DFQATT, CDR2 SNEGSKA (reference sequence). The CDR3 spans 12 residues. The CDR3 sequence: CSTVGCSYEQYF. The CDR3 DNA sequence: TGTAGTACTGTGGGCTGCTCCTACGAGCAGTACTTC.

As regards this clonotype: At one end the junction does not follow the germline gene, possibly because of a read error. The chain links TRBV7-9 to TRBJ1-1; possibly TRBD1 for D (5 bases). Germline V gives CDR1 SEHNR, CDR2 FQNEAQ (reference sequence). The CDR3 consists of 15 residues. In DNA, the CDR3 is TGTGCCAGCAGCATCCTCGGGACGGCGAACACTGAAGCTATCTTT. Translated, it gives CASSILGTANTEAIF.

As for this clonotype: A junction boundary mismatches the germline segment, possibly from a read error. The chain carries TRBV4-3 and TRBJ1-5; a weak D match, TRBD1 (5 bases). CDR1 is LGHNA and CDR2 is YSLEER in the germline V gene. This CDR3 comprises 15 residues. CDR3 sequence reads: CASSQDRLGVQPKHF. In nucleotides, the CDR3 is TGTGCCAGCAGCCAAGATAGATTGGGGGTTCAGCCCAAGCATTTT.

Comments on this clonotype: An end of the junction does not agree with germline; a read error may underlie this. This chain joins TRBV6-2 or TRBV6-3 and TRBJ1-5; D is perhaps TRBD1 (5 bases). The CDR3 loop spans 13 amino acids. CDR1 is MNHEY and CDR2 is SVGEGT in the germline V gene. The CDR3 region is CASSSQGNQPQQF. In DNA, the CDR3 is TGTGCCAGCAGTTCTCAGGGCAATCAGCCCCAGCAATTT.

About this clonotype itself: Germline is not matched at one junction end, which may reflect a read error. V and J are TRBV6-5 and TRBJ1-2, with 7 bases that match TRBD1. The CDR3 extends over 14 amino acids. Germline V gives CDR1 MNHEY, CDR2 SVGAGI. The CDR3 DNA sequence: TGTGACAGCAGGAGGGGACAGATCCTTGGTGGCTGCACCTTC. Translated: CDSRRGQILGGCTF.

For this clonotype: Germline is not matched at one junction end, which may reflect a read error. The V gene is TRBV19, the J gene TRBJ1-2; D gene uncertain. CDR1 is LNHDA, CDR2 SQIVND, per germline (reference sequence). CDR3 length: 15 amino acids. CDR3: CASSISPPGGAGCTF. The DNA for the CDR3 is TGTGCCAGTAGTATTTCTCCCCCTGGCGGAGCCGGCTGCACCTTC.

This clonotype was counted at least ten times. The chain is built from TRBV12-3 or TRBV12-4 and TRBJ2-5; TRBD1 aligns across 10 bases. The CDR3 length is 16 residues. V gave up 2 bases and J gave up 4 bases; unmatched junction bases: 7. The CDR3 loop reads CASSLRQGARLETQYF. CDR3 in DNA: TGTGCCAGCAGTTTACGACAGGGGGCGCGATTAGAGACCCAGTACTTC.